What follows are 20 T cell receptor beta chains derived from one specimen sequenced in a study of blood T cell repertoires in COVID-19 (TCRdb year 2020). The library came from the immunoSEQ multiplex PCR assay. Held by TCRdb, this immuneACCESS table contains in-frame sequences only and omits some clones. Under half of the omission traces to an unresolved V gene where checked; the cause of the rest is unknown. For this sample the table gives about 250,000 clones, of which roughly 90% were detected only once. Around 4% of the sample comes from the top ten. The sequenced sample consisted of PBMCs or T cells enriched from blood (not recorded which). All receptors come from a woman aged 25 to 39 with acute COVID-19.

The V call is TRBV7-6, the J call TRBJ2-3; 9 positions match TRBD2. The CDR3 totals 16 residues. Germline CDR1 and CDR2: SGHVS and FNYEAQ. Trimming cost V 5 bases and J 5 bases; bases outside gene matches: 11. The CDR3 reads CASSQTGTSIGDTQYF. CDR3 coding DNA: TGTGCCAGCAGCCAGACCGGGACTAGCATTGGAGATACGCAGTATTTT.

The chain couples TRBV14 to TRBJ1-6; no firm D call. Trimming removed 1 base from V and 4 bases from J, with 11 bases in between. This CDR3 has 16 residues. The germline CDR1 and CDR2 sequences are SGHDN and FVKESK. CDR3 sequence (DNA): TGTGCCAGCAGCCAAGCAGGCCCTCCTTATAATTCACCCCTCCACTTT. Translating it yields CASSQAGPPYNSPLHF. The variable domain in full, completed from reference TRBV14 and TRBJ1-6, reads EAGVTQFPSHSVIEKGQTVTLRCDPISGHDNLYWYRRVMGKEIKFLLHFVKESKQDESGMPNNRFLAERTGGTYSTLKVQPAELEDSGVYFCASSQAGPPYNSPLHFGNGTRLTVT.

The V and J genes are TRBV18 and TRBJ1-1; D not resolved. V shed 3 bases and J shed 4 bases, with 12 bases lying between them. Germline assignment: CDR1 KGHSH and CDR2 LQKENI. The CDR3 contains 14 residues. The DNA for the CDR3 is TGTGCCAGCTCACCTAGGAGGGTTGGCACTGAAGCTTTCTTT. It is translated as CASSPRRVGTEAFF.

This clone was detected only once. The chain employs TRBV5-5 and TRBJ1-1; D call uncertain. V shed 1 base and J shed 7 bases, with 8 bases lying between them. Looked up from germline, CDR1 is SGHKS and CDR2 is YYEKEE (reference sequence). This CDR3 has 12 amino acids. The CDR3 sequence is CASSLNRGEAFF. The CDR3 region has the DNA TGTGCCAGCAGCTTGAATCGGGGTGAAGCTTTCTTT.

The chain combines TRBV28 with TRBJ2-5; TRBD2 is a possible D gene (5 bases). V lost 5 bases and J 4 bases, leaving 23 bases between the germline ends. Per germline, CDR1 MDHEN and CDR2 SYDVKM. The CDR3 is 17 residues long. The CDR3, as DNA: TGTGCCAGCAGTCGACTAATCCGGGGTCGGAGAGGAGAGACCCAGTACTTC. Translating gives CASSRLIRGRRGETQYF.

This clone came up a few times. The chain combines TRBV11-2 with TRBJ2-2, with TRBD2 as a possible D gene (6 bases). CDR3 length: 16 residues. Germline V gene lookup returns CDR1 SGHAT and CDR2 FQNNGV. V was cut by 5 bases and J by 6 bases, with 19 bases left in between. The CDR3: CASSPSEEGGAGELFF. The CDR3 coding sequence is TGTGCCAGCAGCCCTTCAGAGGAGGGAGGTGCCGGGGAGCTGTTTTTT.

The rearrangement uses TRBV28 and TRBJ1-5, with D maybe TRBD1 (6 bases). CDR1 and CDR2 (germline): MDHEN, SYDVKM. The ends were cut back, 6 bases at V and 2 bases at J, with 11 bases in the middle. There are 14 residues in the CDR3. This chain's CDR3 is CASRGRGGNQPQHF. The CDR3 DNA reads as TGTGCCAGCAGGGGCAGGGGAGGCAATCAGCCCCAGCATTTT.

The chain combines TRBV4-3 with TRBJ1-5; 7 nucleotides align to TRBD1. In germline, CDR1 is LGHNA, CDR2 YSLEER. J was trimmed by 4 bases and V by 4 bases; bases with no gene match: 7. The CDR3 sequence is 15 residues long. In DNA form, the CDR3 reads TGCGCCAGCAGCCCAGGGGACAGCCTGAATCAGCCCCAGCATTTT. This encodes CASSPGDSLNQPQHF.

CDR3 DNA: TGCAGCGTCCACTGGGGGGATACCTATGGCTACACCTTC. Protein: CSVHWGDTYGYTF. The chain carries TRBV29-1 and TRBJ1-2; possible D gene TRBD1, 5 bases. Looked up from germline, CDR1 is SQVTM and CDR2 is ANQGSEA. Trimming removed 6 bases from V and 4 bases from J, with 15 bases in between. This CDR3 is built from 13 residues.

This sequence joins TRBV5-1 and TRBJ1-2; 7 positions match TRBD1. The trim removed 0 bases at V and 2 bases at J, leaving 10 bases unmatched. The CDR3 consists of 17 residues. Germline lookup yields CDR1 SGHRS and CDR2 YFSETQ. The CDR3 DNA sequence: TGCGCCAGCAGCTTGGACCGCCGACAGGGTCGGAACTATGGCTACACCTTC. Translating gives CASSLDRRQGRNYGYTF. Together with reference TRBV5-1 and TRBJ1-2, the CDR3 gives the full variable domain: KAGVTQTPRYLIKTRGQQVTLSCSPISGHRSVSWYQQTPGQGLQFLFEYFSETQRNKGNFPGRFSGRQFSNSRSEMNVSTLELGDSALYLCASSLDRRQGRNYGYTFGSGTRLTVV.

This clone was recorded once. The chain combines TRBV6-5 with TRBJ1-2, with D uncertain. Per the germline V gene, CDR1 is MNHEY and CDR2 is SVGAGI. Trimming pared 7 bases from V and 2 bases from J, leaving 5 bases between. The CDR3 spans 11 residues. The CDR3: CASTKNYGYTF. DNA for the CDR3: TGTGCCAGCACAAAAAACTATGGCTACACCTTC.

This clone has a single count. The chain links TRBV28 to TRBJ2-1; 12 bases match TRBD2. V trimming: 3 bases; J trimming: 5 bases; junction bases outside the gene matches: 2. This CDR3 is built from 15 residues. Germline V gives CDR1 MDHEN, CDR2 SYDVKM. CDR3: CASSFGLAGNNEQFF. DNA for the CDR3: TGTGCCAGCAGTTTCGGACTAGCGGGGAACAATGAGCAGTTCTTC.

The rearrangement joins TRBV5-5 to TRBJ1-1, with D possibly matching TRBD1 (6 bases). V lost 3 bases, J lost 10 bases, and 19 bases lay in between. The V gene's germline CDR1 is SGHKS and CDR2 YYEKEE (reference sequence). The CDR3 is 14 residues long. CDR3 region: CASSSTGTNYVAFF. The CDR3 nucleotides read TGTGCCAGCAGCTCAACCGGGACAAATTATGTAGCTTTCTTT.

This chain connects TRBV12-3 or TRBV12-4 to TRBJ2-1; D possibly corresponds to TRBD1 (6 bases). The CDR3 is 13 residues long. V lost 5 bases to trimming and J lost 9 bases, with 14 bases between them. CDR3 DNA sequence: TGTGCCAGCAGTCCCCGGACAGCTAGTGAGCAGTTCTTC. It translates to CASSPRTASEQFF.

This chain uses TRBV11-2 with TRBJ1-5; D unclear. V lost 2 bases, J lost 1 base, and 3 bases lay in between. Germline V gene data show CDR1 as SGHAT and CDR2 as FQNNGV. The CDR3 runs 13 residues. CDR3 in DNA: TGTGCCAGCAGCTTATTAAGCAATCAGCCCCAGCATTTT. Protein product: CASSLLSNQPQHF.

This clone occurred a few times. This chain uses TRBV2 with TRBJ1-4; 8 nucleotides align to TRBD1. Germline-derived CDR1 and CDR2 are SNHLY and FYNNEI. This CDR3 contains 14 residues. V lost 5 bases, J lost 4 bases, and 3 bases stayed unmatched. This CDR3 reads CASSRQGINEKLFF. The CDR3 DNA sequence: TGTGCCAGCAGTCGACAGGGGATTAATGAAAAACTGTTTTTT.

The rearrangement links TRBV7-2 to TRBJ2-7; tentative D call: TRBD1 (6 bases). The germline CDR1 and CDR2 sequences are SGHTA and FQGNSA. V was clipped by 11 bases and J by 3 bases, with 17 bases between them. The CDR3 contains 13 residues. CDR3 nucleotides: TGTGCCGGCACCCGCACAGGGATCTACGAGCAGTACTTC. The encoded protein is CAGTRTGIYEQYF.

The chain recombines TRBV5-4 with TRBJ2-3; 12 bases align to TRBD2. Germline CDR1 is SGHNT and CDR2 is YYREEE (reference sequence). The ends lost 5 bases at V and 0 bases at J; junction bases unmatched: 4. This CDR3 region has 16 residues. Here the CDR3 reads CASRKTSGGSTDTQYF. CDR3 DNA: TGTGCCAGCAGAAAGACTAGCGGGGGAAGCACAGATACGCAGTATTTT.

V is TRBV4-1 and J is TRBJ2-1, with TRBD2 matching over 7 bases. The V gene end was trimmed by 5 bases and the J gene end by 9 bases; junction bases not matched to a gene: 4. There are 12 residues in the CDR3. CDR1 is MGHRA and CDR2 is YSYEKL in the germline V gene. CDR3 sequence reads: CASSAGVGEQFF. In nucleotides, the CDR3 is TGCGCCAGCAGCGCGGGGGTAGGTGAGCAGTTCTTC.

In its sample, this clone was seen once. The chain is built from TRBV3-1 (or the pseudogene TRBV3-2) and TRBJ1-4; unclear D gene. CDR1 is LGHDT and CDR2 is YNNKEL in the germline V gene (reference sequence). The length of the CDR3 is 13 residues. Between the trimmed V and J ends, which lost 0 bases and 8 bases, there was a span of 7 bases. This chain's CDR3 is CASSQERGEKLFF. CDR3 bases: TGTGCCAGCAGCCAAGAAAGAGGGGAAAAACTGTTTTTT.